These 30 T cell receptor beta chains were all obtained from the same sample, sequenced in a study of shared clonotypes between healthy human individuals. TCRdb keeps only in-frame clones here, not all; method: immunoSEQ multiplex PCR. The table has about half a million clones, over 70% seen once. The sequenced material came from PBMCs. These receptors were collected from a woman in her thirties or forties in good health. Some clones in this sample may be carry-over from other donors' samples.

The chain recombines TRBV7-2 with TRBJ2-7, with 9 bases that match TRBD2. Germline-derived CDR1 and CDR2 are SGHTA and FQGNSA. The CDR3 covers 16 residues. V shed 1 base, J shed 4 bases, and the junction held 8 bases outside the gene matches. The chain's CDR3 is CASSLGVSGSFYEQYF. The CDR3 DNA reads as TGTGCCAGCAGCTTAGGGGTTAGCGGGAGTTTTTACGAGCAGTACTTC.

In nucleotides, the CDR3 is TGCGCCAGCAGCAAAGATATCCCCCAGGGGGCATTAGAGACCCAGTACTTC. Translating it yields CASSKDIPQGALETQYF. This chain joins TRBV5-1 and TRBJ2-5; 8 positions agree with TRBD1. The CDR3 totals 17 residues. The germline gives CDR1 SGHRS, CDR2 YFSETQ. J lost 4 bases, V lost 4 bases, and 15 bases had no gene match. Full variable domain (remainder filled in from reference TRBV5-1 and TRBJ2-5): KAGVTQTPRYLIKTRGQQVTLSCSPISGHRSVSWYQQTPGQGLQFLFEYFSETQRNKGNFPGRFSGRQFSNSRSEMNVSTLELGDSALYLCASSKDIPQGALETQYFGPGTRLLVL.

The chain has TRBV2 and TRBJ2-5; no clear D. Germline V gene data show CDR1 as SNHLY and CDR2 as FYNNEI. V was clipped by 3 bases and J by 5 bases, with 10 bases between them. The CDR3 runs 13 residues. CDR3 region: CASSDGRKETQYF. CDR3 DNA: TGTGCCAGCAGTGACGGCAGGAAGGAGACCCAGTACTTC.

Comment on this clone: A clone one base away is much larger, so this may be a read error. The CDR3 is CACSMPPIDRVNSPLHF. The CDR3 nucleotides read TGTGCCTGTAGTATGCCCCCTATTGACAGGGTTAATTCACCCCTCCACTTT. The V and J genes are TRBV19 and TRBJ1-6, with TRBD1 identical over 7 bases. The CDR3 sequence is 17 residues long. Germline V gives CDR1 LNHDA, CDR2 SQIVND (reference sequence).

In regard to this clone: A far larger clone is only one base removed, so a read error is likely. The sample contains more than one DNA sequence encoding this CDR3. The chain combines TRBV6-4 with TRBJ2-3, with 7 nucleotides matching TRBD2. This CDR3 region has 14 residues. Germline CDR1 reads MRHNA; CDR2 reads SNTAGT. The CDR3 spells CASSSGKDLDTQYF. CDR3 nucleotides: TGTGCCAGCAGTAGCGGGAAAGACTTGGATACACAGTATTTT.

The chain uses TRBV7-8 and TRBJ2-4; no clear D gene. The CDR3 is 15 residues long. V lost 1 base and J lost 7, with 14 bases in between. The germline V gene has CDR1 SGHVS and CDR2 FQNEAQ. The DNA of the CDR3 is TGTGCCAGCAGCTTAGAAGGTTCCATTTGGAACATTCAGTACTTC. Protein sequence: CASSLEGSIWNIQYF.

Note on this clone: A far larger clone is off by one base, so a read error is likely. Other DNA sequences in the sample encode the same CDR3. This rearrangement joins TRBV6-1 to TRBJ1-1; D unresolved. CDR1 and CDR2 from the germline V gene are MNHNS and SASEGT. The CDR3 totals 13 residues. The CDR3 DNA reads TGTGCCAGCAGTGAAGGTGAGAACACTGAAGCCTTCTTT. This codes for CASSEGENTEAFF.

This clone appeared a single time. The chain is built from TRBV15 and TRBJ1-1; D unclear. This CDR3 contains 13 residues. V was clipped by 0 bases and J by 7 bases, with 9 bases between them. CDR1 is LNHNV and CDR2 is YYDKDF in the germline V gene (reference sequence). The DNA of the CDR3 is TGTGCCACCAGCAGAGATTTGGGAGGTGAAGCTTTCTTT. It codes for CATSRDLGGEAFF.

This chain links TRBV6-1 with TRBJ1-5; tentative D call: TRBD1 (5 bases). Germline CDR1 reads MNHNS; CDR2 reads SASEGT. The V and J ends lost 5 bases and 4 bases respectively, with 9 bases between them. The CDR3 is 13 amino acids. The CDR3: CASSPGRNQPQHF. The CDR3 nucleotides are TGTGCCAGCAGTCCAGGGAGAAATCAGCCCCAGCATTTT.

The chain has TRBV30 and TRBJ2-7; 7 bases are a match to TRBD2. The germline CDR1 and CDR2 sequences are GTSNPN and SVGIG (reference sequence). The junction had 6 bases not matched to a gene; V was cut back by 2 bases and J by 5 bases. The CDR3 runs to 13 residues. The CDR3 nucleotides are TGTGCCTGGAGTCTTAGCGGGCTCAACGAGCAGTACTTC. Amino acid sequence: CAWSLSGLNEQYF. Complete variable domain (other parts from reference TRBV30 and TRBJ2-7): SQTIHQWPATLVQPVGSPLSLECTVEGTSNPNLYWYRQAAGRGLQLLFYSVGIGQISSEVPQNLSASRPQDRQFILSSKKLLLSDSGFYLCAWSLSGLNEQYFGPGTRLTVT.

This clone was recorded once. The likely explanation is a read error, given a far larger clone one base away. The chain recombines TRBV18 with TRBJ1-1; weak D call: TRBD1 (5 bases). The CDR3 runs to 13 residues. Germline V lookup: CDR1 KGHSH, CDR2 LQKENI. V lost 3 bases and J lost 8, with 13 bases in between. CDR3 coding DNA: TGTGCCAGCTCACCTTCCAGACAGTTAGAAGCTTTCTTT. Translating gives CASSPSRQLEAFF. Using reference TRBV18 and TRBJ1-1 for the parts outside the CDR3, the full variable domain is NAGVMQNPRHLVRRRGQEARLRCSPMKGHSHVYWYRQLPEEGLKFMVYLQKENIIDESGMPKERFSAEFPKEGPSILRIQQVVRGDSAAYFCASSPSRQLEAFFGQGTRLTVV.

The rearrangement links TRBV6-1 to TRBJ2-2; D possibly corresponds to TRBD1 (6 bases). The CDR3 runs 14 residues. Trimming removed 9 bases at V and 0 bases at J, with 11 bases between. In germline, CDR1 is MNHNS, CDR2 SASEGT. The CDR3 DNA reads TGTGCCAGTCCCCGGGACACGAACACCGGGGAGCTGTTTTTT. Its protein is CASPRDTNTGELFF.

The chain joins TRBV11-2 to TRBJ1-2, with no clear D. Germline values: CDR1 SGHAT, CDR2 FQNNGV. Trimming removed 2 bases from V and 2 bases from J, with 6 bases in between. CDR3 size: 13 residues. The CDR3 DNA is TGTGCCAGCAGCTTATCCCAGAACTATGGCTACACCTTC. Translating gives CASSLSQNYGYTF.

The genes are TRBV6-6 and TRBJ1-5, with D possibly being TRBD1 (5 bases). The germline CDR1 and CDR2 sequences are MNHNY and SVGAGI (reference sequence). Trimming took off 2 bases at V and 0 bases at J, with 11 bases between the two ends. This CDR3 has 16 amino acids. The DNA of the CDR3 is TGTGCCAGCAGTTACCCGGGGACGGATAGCAATCAGCCCCAGCATTTT. Its translation: CASSYPGTDSNQPQHF.

V is TRBV5-1 and J is TRBJ2-5; 7 positions match TRBD1. CDR1 and CDR2 from the germline V gene are SGHRS and YFSETQ. Germline trimming cut 0 bases from V and 2 bases from J; bases unmatched to any gene: 4. The CDR3 covers 15 residues. The CDR3 nucleotides are TGCGCCAGCAGCTTGGGAACGACAGGGCAAGAGACCCAGTACTTC. It yields the protein CASSLGTTGQETQYF.

The V and J genes are TRBV6-5 and TRBJ2-1; D might be TRBD2 (6 bases). The germline V gene encodes CDR1 MNHEY and CDR2 SVGAGI. Trimming cost V 0 bases and J 15 bases, with 15 bases left between them. The CDR3 has 13 residues. The CDR3 loop is CASSYSGEVRRFF. CDR3 nucleotide sequence: TGTGCCAGCAGTTACTCTGGGGAGGTAAGGCGGTTCTTC.

This sequence joins TRBV11-1 and TRBJ2-5; D is perhaps TRBD2 (6 bases). In germline, CDR1 is SGHAT, CDR2 FQDESV (reference sequence). CDR3 length equals 15 residues. Trimming left V 3 bases short and J 5 bases short, with 16 bases between. As DNA, the CDR3 is TGTGCCAGCAGCTTCCAGCCCACTAGCCGGGAGACCCAGTACTTC. Amino acids: CASSFQPTSRETQYF.

The chain uses TRBV25-1 and TRBJ1-3; 8 bases fit TRBD1. The germline CDR1 and CDR2 sequences are MGHDK and SYGVNS. The CDR3 is made up of 16 amino acids. V trimming: 0 bases; J trimming: 0 bases; junction bases outside the gene matches: 1. The CDR3 loop reads CASSEYRGPSGNTIYF. The CDR3 nucleotides read TGTGCCAGCAGTGAATACAGGGGGCCCTCTGGAAACACCATATATTTT.

The rearrangement joins TRBV11-2 to TRBJ2-5; 11 nucleotides align to TRBD2. CDR1 is SGHAT, CDR2 FQNNGV, per germline. V gave up 5 bases and J gave up 5 bases; unmatched junction bases: 13. The CDR3 loop spans 17 amino acids. As DNA, the CDR3 is TGTGCCAGCAGCCTCGCTCGTTGGACTAGCGGGCGGGAGACCCAGTACTTC. Translated, it gives CASSLARWTSGRETQYF.

This clone turned up a few times. Here the CDR3 DNA reads TGTGCCAGCAGCCCGCCACAGGGGGGGAACACTGAAGCTTTCTTT. Its protein product is CASSPPQGGNTEAFF. This chain uses TRBV7-9 with TRBJ1-1; 8 bases line up with TRBD1. Germline values: CDR1 SEHNR, CDR2 FQNEAQ (reference sequence). V lost 5 bases to trimming and J lost 1 base; unmatched junction nucleotides: 6. This CDR3 has 15 residues.

The chain combines TRBV5-1 with TRBJ2-3, with TRBD2 as a possible D gene (5 bases). Germline lookup yields CDR1 SGHRS and CDR2 YFSETQ. The CDR3 is 15 residues long. V was trimmed by 2 bases and J by 3 bases, leaving 13 bases between them. The CDR3 sequence: CASSFSTSFTDTQYF. DNA for the CDR3: TGCGCCAGCAGCTTTAGCACTAGTTTTACAGATACGCAGTATTTT.

CDR3 protein: CSVSISLIQSRANVLTF. The CDR3 bases are TGCAGCGTTAGTATTTCACTAATACAAAGTCGGGCCAACGTCCTGACTTTC. The V call is TRBV29-1, the J call TRBJ2-6; unclear D gene. Germline V gives CDR1 SQVTM, CDR2 ANQGSEA. This CDR3 has 17 amino acids. V was shortened by 5 bases and J by 5 bases, with 22 bases between the two germline ends.

The genes are TRBV5-1 and TRBJ1-2; no reliable D call. The CDR3 has 13 residues. V was cut by 5 bases and J by 3 bases, with 11 bases left in between. Germline lookup yields CDR1 SGHRS and CDR2 YFSETQ. The CDR3 nucleotides are TGCGCCAGCAGTCCAGACAACCACTATGGCTACACCTTC. As protein: CASSPDNHYGYTF.

As for this clone: Only one base separates this from a far larger clonotype, so it likely reflects a read error. Other DNA variants within this sample encode the same CDR3. This chain joins TRBV5-1 and TRBJ1-4, with D maybe TRBD1 (6 bases). Trimming left V 2 bases short and J 8 bases short, with 13 bases between. CDR3 length: 14 residues. CDR1 and CDR2 from the germline V gene are SGHRS and YFSETQ. The CDR3 is CASSLGQGSEKLFF. The DNA for the CDR3 is TGCGCCAGCAGCTTAGGGCAGGGGTCGGAAAAACTGTTTTTT.

As to this clone: Mismatch with germline at one junction end may stem from a read error. The rearrangement links TRBV6-6 to TRBJ2-3; 8 bases fit TRBD2. The germline V gene encodes CDR1 MNHNY and CDR2 SVGAGI (reference sequence). This CDR3 is built from 15 residues. In DNA form, the CDR3 reads TGTGACAGCAGTACAGCGCGACCGGGGGGGGATACGCAGTATTTT. As protein: CDSSTARPGGDTQYF.

The V gene is TRBV5-4, the J gene TRBJ2-7; D may be TRBD2 (5 bases). V shed 0 bases and J shed 0 bases, with 10 bases lying between them. The CDR3 loop spans 15 amino acids. CDR1 is SGHNT, CDR2 YYREEE, per germline (reference sequence). The DNA of the CDR3 is TGTGCCAGCAGCTTGGCCTTCGCGGGCTCCTACGAGCAGTACTTC. This sequence encodes CASSLAFAGSYEQYF.

This clone was seen a handful of times. The CDR3 region is CASSAQGGGNQPQHF. Here the CDR3 DNA reads TGTGCCAGCAGTGCCCAGGGAGGTGGCAATCAGCCCCAGCATTTT. The gene calls are TRBV2 and TRBJ1-5; D perhaps matches TRBD1 (5 bases). V was clipped by 4 bases and J by 2 bases, with 12 bases between them. Germline values: CDR1 SNHLY, CDR2 FYNNEI. This CDR3 is built from 15 residues.

Concerning this clone: A much larger clone lies a single base off, so this may be a read error. The chain couples TRBV7-7 to TRBJ2-1, with 11 bases aligning to TRBD2. The CDR3 has 17 amino acids. Germline CDR1 reads SSHAT; CDR2 reads FNYEAQ (reference sequence). CDR3 nucleotide sequence: TGTGCTAGCAGCTTAGAAGTAGCGGGAGGGACGGTGGGTGAGCAGTTCTTC. Translated, it gives CASSLEVAGGTVGEQFF. The full variable domain, completed using reference TRBV7-7 and TRBJ2-1, is GAGVSQSPRYKVTKRGQDVTLRCDPISSHATLYWYQQALGQGPEFLTYFNYEAQPDKSGLPSDRFSAERPEGSISTLTIQRTEQRDSAMYRCASSLEVAGGTVGEQFFGPGTRLTVL.

V usage is TRBV18 and J usage is TRBJ1-1; possibly TRBD1 for D (5 bases). This CDR3 has 14 amino acids. Trimming stripped 6 bases from V and 1 base from J, with 12 bases between. Germline CDR1 and CDR2: KGHSH and LQKENI. CDR3 loop: CASSPRVANTEAFF. In DNA form, the CDR3 reads TGTGCCAGCTCCCCCAGGGTGGCGAACACTGAAGCTTTCTTT.

In regard to this clone: This likely traces to a read error, being one base from a far larger clone. Other DNA sequences in this specimen translate into the identical CDR3. This chain connects TRBV27 to TRBJ2-5; D is undetermined. The J call is in doubt because the DNA end fits TRBJ2-7 better. The germline V gene encodes CDR1 MNHEY and CDR2 SMNVEV (reference sequence). CDR3 length: 15 amino acids. The CDR3 DNA follows: TGTGCCACCTCACCTGGGCCTGGAAGCTCCTACGAGCAGTACTTC. Translated, it gives CATSPGPGSSYEQYF.